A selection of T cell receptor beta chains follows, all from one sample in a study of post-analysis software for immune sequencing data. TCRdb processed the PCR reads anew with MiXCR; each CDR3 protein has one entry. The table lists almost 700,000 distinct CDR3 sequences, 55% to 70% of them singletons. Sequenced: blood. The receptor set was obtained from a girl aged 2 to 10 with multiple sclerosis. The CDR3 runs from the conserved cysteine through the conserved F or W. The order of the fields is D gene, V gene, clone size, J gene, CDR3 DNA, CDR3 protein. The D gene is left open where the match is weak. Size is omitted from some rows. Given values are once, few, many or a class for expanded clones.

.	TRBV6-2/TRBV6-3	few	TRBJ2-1	TGTGCCAGCAGTTCCGGGACTCTTAATGAGCAGTTCTTC	CASSSGTLNEQFF
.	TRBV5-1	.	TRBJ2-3	TGCGCCAGCAGCCCTGGGGAGGGCACAGATACGCAGTATTTT	CASSPGEGTDTQYF
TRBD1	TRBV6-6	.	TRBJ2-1	TGTGCCAGCATGACCGGGACAGGGGTGGGAGAGCAGTTCTTC	CASMTGTGVGEQFF
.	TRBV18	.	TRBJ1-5	TGTCCCAGCTCATACGGACCGGGGGGTCAGCCCCAGCATTTT	CPSSYGPGGQPQHF
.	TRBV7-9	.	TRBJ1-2	TGTGCCAGCAGCTCACGGCCGGACAGACGCGACTATGGCTACACCTTC	CASSSRPDRRDYGYTF
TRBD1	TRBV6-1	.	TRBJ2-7	TGTGCCAGCAGTCTAAGACTCACTCGGGACAGCTCCTACGAGCAGTACTTC	CASSLRLTRDSSYEQYF
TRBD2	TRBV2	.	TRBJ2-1	TGTGCCAGCAGGAGGAGTAGCGGGAGGGGGAATGAGCAGTTCTTC	CASRRSSGRGNEQFF
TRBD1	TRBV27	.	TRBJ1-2	TGTGCCAGCAGTTCAGGGGGTAGCGGCTACACCTTC	CASSSGGSGYTF
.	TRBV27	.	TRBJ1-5	TGTGCCAGCAGTTTCCCCCCCTACAGGGTAAATCAGCCCCAGCATTTT	CASSFPPYRVNQPQHF
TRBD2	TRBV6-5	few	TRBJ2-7	TGTGCCAGCAGACCTACTAGCGGGAGTTCCTACGAGCAGTACTTC	CASRPTSGSSYEQYF
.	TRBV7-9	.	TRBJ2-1	TGTGCCAGCAGCTTAGCAAGCCTCGTTGGGACAAGGATTTACAATGAGCAGTTCTTC	CASSLASLVGTRIYNEQFF
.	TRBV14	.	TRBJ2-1	TGTGCCAGCAGCCAAGATCTATGGGGCGGAAGCTCCTACAATGAGCAGTTCTTC	CASSQDLWGGSSYNEQFF
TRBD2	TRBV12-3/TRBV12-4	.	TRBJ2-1	TGTGCCAGCAGCCAACTAGCGGGCAAATCCTACAATGAGCAGTTCTTC	CASSQLAGKSYNEQFF
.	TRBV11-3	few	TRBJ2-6	TGTGCCAGCAGCTCCCATCAGGAAGGGGCCAACGTCCTGACTTTC	CASSSHQEGANVLTF
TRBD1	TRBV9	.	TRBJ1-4	TGTGCCAGCAGCGCCCAGGGGGCTCTTAATGAAAAACTGTTTTTT	CASSAQGALNEKLFF
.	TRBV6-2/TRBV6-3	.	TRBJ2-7	TGTGCCAGCAGTTACTCATTTGAACGGTTGGACGAGCAGTACTTC	CASSYSFERLDEQYF
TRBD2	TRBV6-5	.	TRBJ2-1	TGTGCCAGCAGTTATCCCCTTCCCGGGACTAGCGGGGGGGCGAGTAATGAGCAGTTCTTC	CASSYPLPGTSGGASNEQFF
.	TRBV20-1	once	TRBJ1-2	TGCAGTGCTAGAGATCGGAGGACAGACTATGGCTACACCTTC	CSARDRRTDYGYTF
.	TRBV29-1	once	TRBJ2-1	TGCAGCGTTCCAGACGGTTACAATGAGCAGTTCTTC	CSVPDGYNEQFF
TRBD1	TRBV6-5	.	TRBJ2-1	TGTGCCAGCAGTCACCAACCGCCGGGACAGAACAATGAGCAGTTCTTC	CASSHQPPGQNNEQFF
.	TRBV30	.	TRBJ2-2	TGTGCCTGGACCTCCACCGGGGAGCTGTTTTTT	CAWTSTGELFF
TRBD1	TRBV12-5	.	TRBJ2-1	TGTGCTAGTGGTTTGTCAGGGGGCGTTTTGTGGAATGAGCAGTTCTTC	CASGLSGGVLWNEQFF
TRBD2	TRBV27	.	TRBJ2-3	TGTGCCAGCAGTTTACCCCGACTAGCGGCTAGCACAGATACGCAGTATTTT	CASSLPRLAASTDTQYF
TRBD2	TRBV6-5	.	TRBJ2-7	TGTGCCAGCAGTGCGACTAGCGTAACCTACGAGCAGTACTTC	CASSATSVTYEQYF
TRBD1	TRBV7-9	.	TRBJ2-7	TGTGCCAGCAGCTTGGCGGGACAGGGGACATTAGTAGACGAGCAGTACTTC	CASSLAGQGTLVDEQYF
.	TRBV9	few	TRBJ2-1	TGTGCCAGCAGCTTCGTAGGCAGAAATGAGCAGTTCTTC	CASSFVGRNEQFF
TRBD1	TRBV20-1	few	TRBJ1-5	TGCAGTGCTAGAGATTTCGGGACAGGGAGTAATCAGCCCCAGCATTTT	CSARDFGTGSNQPQHF
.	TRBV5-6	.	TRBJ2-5	TGTGCCAGCAGGTCGGGACGTTTCCAAGAGACCCAGTACTTC	CASRSGRFQETQYF
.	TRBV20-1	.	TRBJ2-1	TGCAGTGCTAGAGATCCTGGCGGGAAATCCAATGAGCAGTTCTTC	CSARDPGGKSNEQFF
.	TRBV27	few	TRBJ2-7	TGTGCCAGCAGTTGGTCCCAACAGGGCCCGTACGAGCAGTACTTC	CASSWSQQGPYEQYF
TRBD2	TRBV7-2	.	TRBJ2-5	TGTGCCAGCAGCCTGTCGCTAGCGGGGAGGCCCAGTCTTGGAGAGACCCAGTACTTC	CASSLSLAGRPSLGETQYF
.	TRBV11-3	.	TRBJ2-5	TGTGCCAGCAGCTCTATTTACAGGGAACAAGAGACCCAGTACTTC	CASSSIYREQETQYF
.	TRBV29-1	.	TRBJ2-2	TGCAGCGTGAGGGGTCCTAACACCGGGGAGCTGTTTTTT	CSVRGPNTGELFF
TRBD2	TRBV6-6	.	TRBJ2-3	TGTGCCAGCAGCCTCTTCCCTAGCGGGAGAGGCACAGATACGCAGTATTTT	CASSLFPSGRGTDTQYF
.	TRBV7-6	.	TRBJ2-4	TGTGCCAGCAGCTTACGGTCGGAAACAGAGGACAAAAACATTCAGTACTTC	CASSLRSETEDKNIQYF
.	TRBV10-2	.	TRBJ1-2	TGCGCCAGCAGTGAGTCGATTCCTAACTATGGCTACACCTTC	CASSESIPNYGYTF
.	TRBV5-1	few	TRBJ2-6	TGCGCCAGCAGCTTGTCCAGGGGGGCAGGGTCTGGGGCCAACGTCCTGACTTTC	CASSLSRGAGSGANVLTF
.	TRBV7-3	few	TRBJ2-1	TGTGCCAGCAGCTTGGACCCAACTCCGTACAATGAGCAGTTCTTC	CASSLDPTPYNEQFF
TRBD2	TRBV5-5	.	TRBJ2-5	TGTGCCAGCAGTTCACTAGCGAAAGAGACCCAGTACTTC	CASSSLAKETQYF
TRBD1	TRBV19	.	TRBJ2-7	TGTGCCAGTAAGCGGAGGGGACAGGGGTATTACGAGCAGTACTTC	CASKRRGQGYYEQYF
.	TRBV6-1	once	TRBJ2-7	TGTGCCAGCGTTTTGGGGACGGCTCTCTCCTACGAGCAGTACTTC	CASVLGTALSYEQYF
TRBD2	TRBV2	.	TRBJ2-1	TGTGCCAGCAGGACCGGGACTAGCGCTTACAATGAGCAGTTCTTC	CASRTGTSAYNEQFF
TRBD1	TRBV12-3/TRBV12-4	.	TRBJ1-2	TGTGCCAGCACCTCAGTCCCGGGACAGAGTCCAAGGGGCTACACCTTC	CASTSVPGQSPRGYTF
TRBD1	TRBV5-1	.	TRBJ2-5	TGCGCCAGCAGCTTGGGGACAGGGGGCAAGGAGACCCAGTACTTC	CASSLGTGGKETQYF
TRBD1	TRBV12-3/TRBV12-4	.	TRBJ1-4	TGTGCCAGCAGGGAGGGGGCGGAGGAAAAACTGTTTTTT	CASREGAEEKLFF
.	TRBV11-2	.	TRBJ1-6	TGTGCCAGCAGCTTAGAGGTCCGCTCCTATAATTCACCCCTCCACTTT	CASSLEVRSYNSPLHF
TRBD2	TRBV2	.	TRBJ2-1	TGTGCCAGCAGCCCCGGGACTAGCGGGGGGGCCAAGTTCTTC	CASSPGTSGGAKFF
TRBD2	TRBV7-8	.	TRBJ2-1	TGTGCCAGCAGCTTAGTCCAGCGGGGGGACCAGTTCTTC	CASSLVQRGDQFF
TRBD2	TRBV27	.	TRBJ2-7	TGTGCCAGCAGTCCCTTACGTCACCGGGGGGTGTACGAGCAGTACTTC	CASSPLRHRGVYEQYF
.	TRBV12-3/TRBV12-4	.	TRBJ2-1	TGTGCCAGCAGTTTCGACAGAAGGATTGTCAATGAGCAGTTCTTC	CASSFDRRIVNEQFF
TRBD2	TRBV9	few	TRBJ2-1	TGTGCCAGCAGCGTAGCTCCGGTTAGCGGGGGGGCCTTCGATGAGCAGTTCTTC	CASSVAPVSGGAFDEQFF
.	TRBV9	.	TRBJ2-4	TGTGCCAGCAGCGTAGTTGGAGGAGCCAAAAACATTCAGTACTTC	CASSVVGGAKNIQYF
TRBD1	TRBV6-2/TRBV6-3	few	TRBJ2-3	TGTGCCACCAGGACAGGAAAAGATACGCAGTATTTT	CATRTGKDTQYF
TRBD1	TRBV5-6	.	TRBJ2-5	TGTGCCAGCAGCTTCGACAGGGGGGTAGAGACCCAGTACTTC	CASSFDRGVETQYF
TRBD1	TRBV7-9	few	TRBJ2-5	TGTGCCAGCAGCTTACCGAGGACAGGAGAGACCCAGTACTTC	CASSLPRTGETQYF
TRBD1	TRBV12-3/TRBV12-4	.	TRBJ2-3	TGTGCCAGCAGCCGCGACAGGGTTGGGCAGTATTTT	CASSRDRVGQYF
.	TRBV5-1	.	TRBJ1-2	TGCGCCAGCAGCCCGGGATCTGGGGGTGGCTACACCTTC	CASSPGSGGGYTF
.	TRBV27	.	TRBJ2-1	TGTGCCAGCCGGTCCGTCCTCTACAATGAGCAGTTCTTC	CASRSVLYNEQFF
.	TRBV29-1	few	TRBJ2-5	TGCAGCGGGGGGCAGTCACAAGAGACCCAGTACTTC	CSGGQSQETQYF
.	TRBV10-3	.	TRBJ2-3	TGTGCCATCCGCGGTCGCAGCGGGGATACGCAGTATTTT	CAIRGRSGDTQYF